Below, 17 T cell receptor beta chains from the same sample are listed, as sequenced in a study of blood T cell repertoires in COVID-19. The assay was immunoSEQ multiplex PCR, and TCRdb's table has in-frame clones only and misses some. Of 35,000 to 45,000 clones listed, approximately 80% are singletons. Sequencing input: peripheral blood. These receptors were taken from a man in his 60s with active COVID-19.

The rearrangement links TRBV10-1 to TRBJ2-5; D is ambiguous. V was trimmed by 6 bases and J by 1 base, leaving 18 bases between them. This CDR3 comprises 16 residues. Germline values: CDR1 WNHNN, CDR2 SYGVQD (reference sequence). CDR3 nucleotides: TGCGCCAGCAGGCCCCCCTCAAGATGCGTCCAAGAGACCCAGTACTTC. It translates to CASRPPSRCVQETQYF.

This clone was counted once. This chain links TRBV27 with TRBJ2-1; 8 nucleotides agree with TRBD1. The V and J ends lost 4 bases and 5 bases, in that order; junction bases with no gene match: 7. The CDR3 spans 15 residues. Germline CDR1 and CDR2: MNHEY and SMNVEV (reference sequence). The CDR3 sequence is CASSSRTGFHNEQFF. CDR3 DNA: TGTGCCAGCAGTTCCCGGACAGGGTTCCACAATGAGCAGTTCTTC.

The chain carries TRBV28 and TRBJ2-3; tentatively, D is TRBD2 (6 bases). The ends were cut back, 4 bases at V and 2 bases at J, with 16 bases in the middle. Germline loops: CDR1 MDHEN, CDR2 SYDVKM. This CDR3 has 16 residues. For the CDR3, the DNA is TGTGCCAGCAGTTCCCCCATGGAGGGTACCACAGATACGCAGTATTTT. Protein: CASSSPMEGTTDTQYF.

The chain couples TRBV27 to TRBJ1-5; 8 bases are a match to TRBD1. Germline lookup yields CDR1 MNHEY and CDR2 SMNVEV (reference sequence). The CDR3 is made up of 14 amino acids. After removal of 3 bases from V and 7 bases from J, the junction contained 5 bases not matched to a gene. The CDR3, as DNA: TGTGCCAGCAGTTTTACAGGGGGAGGGCAGCCCCAGCATTTT. Its translation is CASSFTGGGQPQHF.

The rearrangement uses TRBV9 and TRBJ1-2, with D unresolved. CDR3 length equals 15 residues. Germline V lookup: CDR1 SGDLS, CDR2 YYNGEE. Trimming left V 0 bases short and J 4 bases short, with 13 bases between. The CDR3 spells CASSVGSGAGYGYTF. DNA for the CDR3: TGTGCCAGCAGCGTAGGCTCAGGTGCGGGCTATGGCTACACCTTC.

As to this clone: Other nucleotide sequences in the sample specify the same CDR3. The chain links TRBV14 to TRBJ1-1; D uncertain. This CDR3 is built from 16 residues. Germline values: CDR1 SGHDN, CDR2 FVKESK. V lost 4 bases and J 0 bases, leaving 15 bases between the germline ends. The CDR3 bases are TGTGCCAGCAGCCCCCTGGGTGGAGTCATGAACACTGAAGCTTTCTTT. This translates into CASSPLGGVMNTEAFF.

This chain joins TRBV3-1 (or the pseudogene TRBV3-2) and TRBJ1-2; no clear D. CDR1 LGHDT and CDR2 YNNKEL come from the germline V gene (reference sequence). The CDR3 loop spans 12 amino acids. The ends were cut back, 5 bases at V and 5 bases at J, with 9 bases in the middle. This CDR3 is CASSSTPYGYTF. The CDR3 region has the DNA TGTGCCAGCAGCTCGACACCTTATGGCTACACCTTC.

This clone was recorded a few times. This sequence joins TRBV6-5 and TRBJ2-3; 8 bases match TRBD2. Unmatched junction bases numbered 5, after V lost 10 bases and J lost 5 bases. From germline, CDR1 is MNHEY and CDR2 SVGAGI. The CDR3 length is 12 residues. CDR3 sequence reads: CATRGGGDTQYF. Here the CDR3 DNA reads TGTGCCACCCGGGGGGGTGGAGATACGCAGTATTTT.

The rearrangement links TRBV29-1 to TRBJ2-7, with a tentative D call TRBD2 (6 bases). The CDR3 is 15 residues long. Germline CDR1 SQVTM, CDR2 ANQGSEA. The V end was cut by 6 bases, the J end by 3 bases, with 21 bases between. The CDR3 is CSVDGSRAHGYEQYF. The CDR3 bases are TGCAGCGTCGACGGGAGCCGGGCGCACGGCTACGAGCAGTACTTC.

This clone was seen a handful of times. The rearrangement links TRBV18 to TRBJ2-1; D is ambiguous. Trimming took 2 bases from V and 8 from J, leaving 10 bases between them. The CDR3 spans 13 residues. CDR1 and CDR2 (germline): KGHSH, LQKENI. The CDR3 spells CASSPSAGDEQFF. CDR3 nucleotides: TGTGCCAGCTCACCATCGGCAGGCGATGAGCAGTTCTTC.

The chain employs TRBV7-8 and TRBJ2-7; 7 bases align to TRBD1. The CDR3 is 16 amino acids. The V and J ends lost 2 bases and 3 bases, in that order; junction bases with no gene match: 10. CDR1 and CDR2 (germline): SGHVS, FQNEAQ. CDR3 in amino acids: CASSLLSGTELYEQYF. In DNA form, the CDR3 reads TGTGCCAGCAGCTTACTCTCCGGGACAGAACTCTACGAGCAGTACTTC.

The rearrangement links TRBV6-1 to TRBJ2-7; 9 positions agree with TRBD1. CDR1 is MNHNS and CDR2 is SASEGT in the germline V gene. This CDR3 contains 14 residues. V shed 3 bases, J shed 5 bases, and the junction held 5 bases outside the gene matches. The CDR3 DNA is TGTGCCAGCAGTGATCGTTGGACAGGGGACGAGCAGTACTTC. Protein: CASSDRWTGDEQYF.

The gene calls are TRBV12-5 and TRBJ2-7, with D perhaps TRBD1 (6 bases). This CDR3 has 15 amino acids. Germline CDR1 and CDR2: LGHNT and FRNRAP. The V and J ends lost 0 bases and 0 bases respectively, with 9 bases between them. CDR3 amino acids: CASGLVYRDSYEQYF. CDR3 DNA: TGTGCTAGTGGTTTGGTATACAGGGACTCCTACGAGCAGTACTTC.

The J gene is TRBJ1-1, the V gene TRBV5-1; TRBD1 matches 10 bases. This CDR3 region has 16 residues. V lost 2 bases to trimming and J lost 5 bases; unmatched junction nucleotides: 9. Per the germline V gene, CDR1 is SGHRS and CDR2 is YFSETQ. This CDR3 is CASSFTPGQGGTEAFF. CDR3 nucleotide sequence: TGCGCCAGCAGCTTCACTCCCGGACAGGGGGGTACTGAAGCTTTCTTT.

In this sample, this clone turned up once. This chain joins TRBV4-1 and TRBJ1-4; D not resolved. The CDR3 loop spans 15 amino acids. Trimming stripped 1 base from V and 4 bases from J, with 10 bases between. Germline V gene sequence: CDR1 MGHRA, CDR2 YSYEKL. The CDR3 bases are TGCGCCAGCAGCCAAGCTGGACTGGTTAATGAAAAACTGTTTTTT. This codes for CASSQAGLVNEKLFF.

The chain joins TRBV4-3 to TRBJ1-1; D not certain. The CDR3 length is 13 residues. Germline CDR1 is LGHNA and CDR2 is YSLEER. V lost 0 bases and J 6 bases, leaving 8 bases between the germline ends. CDR3 protein: CASSQDQSPEAFF. As DNA, the CDR3 is TGCGCCAGCAGCCAAGATCAGTCGCCTGAAGCTTTCTTT.

The chain carries TRBV12-5 and TRBJ2-5; 7 bases agree with TRBD2. The V gene end was trimmed by 2 bases and the J gene end by 1 base; junction bases not matched to a gene: 4. From germline, CDR1 is LGHNT and CDR2 FRNRAP. The CDR3 runs to 15 residues. The CDR3, as DNA: TGTGCTAGTGGTTTGATGGGACTACCCCAAGAGACCCAGTACTTC. Translation: CASGLMGLPQETQYF. The entire variable domain, with the rest obtained from reference TRBV12-5 and TRBJ2-5, is as follows: DARVTQTPRHKVTEMGQEVTMRCQPILGHNTVFWYRQTMMQGLELLAYFRNRAPLDDSGMPKDRFSAEMPDATLATLKIQPSEPRDSAVYFCASGLMGLPQETQYFGPGTRLLVL.